This T cell receptor (beta chain) was retrieved from a study of early T cells in non-severe SARS-CoV-2 infection. General study results and limits: VDJdb matches were skewed toward anti-spike CD8 T cell responses.

CDR1 and CDR2 (germline): SNHLY, FYNNEI. Trimming left V 4 bases short and J 6 bases short, with 7 bases between. This CDR3 is built from 12 residues. Via MiXCR, TCRdb re-called the 5' RACE reads, giving one row per CDR3 protein. This table holds roughly 40,000 distinct CDR3 sequences, nearly 7.5% found once. As for this clonotype: Antigen unknown.

This receptor was identified in an adult who was a healthcare worker with PCR-confirmed SARS-CoV-2 infection or an uninfected control (not recorded which). The V gene is TRBV2, the J gene TRBJ2-1; D ambiguous. The source material was whole blood. For the CDR3, the DNA is TGTGCCAGCAGTGGTAGCAGCAATGAGCAGTTCTTC. It translates to CASSGSSNEQFF.